Below, one T cell receptor (beta chain) is given with its context. Its antigen is not yet known. There are no base qualities to consult, and no much larger clone falls within one base. These data come from a study of shared clonotypes between healthy human individuals (TCRdb year 2020). Regarding the research as a whole: The cohort comprised a couple of women and a few men aged 18 to 49 years. For each donor, CD4 naive and CD4 memory were each run on three plates, CD8 naive on two plates, and CD8 memory on one plate. To estimate repertoire size and how much clonotypes are shared between individuals, the study performed deep sequencing of blood TCR repertoires from a few healthy adults. Different laboratories and diverse techniques were used to prepare libraries and sequence TCR repertoires, to increase sequencing depth and limit assay-specific biases. Per donor, leukapheresis produced somewhere between about 0.94 and 9 billion PBMCs. Study-level results and caveats: Higher generation probabilities were observed for clonotypes shared by all four sorted-subset donors than for non-shared clonotypes. Based on pairwise subsampling, the degree of clonotype sharing among donors was expected to be affected by sequencing depth. Sampling was restricted to blood, and TCR repertoires in tissues likely differ from the TCR repertoires found in blood. The small number of donors limited the genetic and exposure-history diversity represented. Incomplete sequencing was indicated by rarefaction of sorted-subset datasets, despite the large sequencing depth. Larger estimated clonotype richness was generally found for naive subsets than for memory subsets. Sharing across several donors was observed for approximately 4.6% of naive CD4, over 3% of naive CD8, over 2% of memory CD4, and over 0.3% of memory CD8 clonotypes.

TCR CDR3 regions were amplified from genomic DNA by multiplex PCR using the deep immunoSEQ assay. Extracted genomic DNA from each cell subset was spread evenly across all wells of several immunoSEQ 96-well plates, with each plate serving as a replicate. For sorted subsets, 150 to 200 ng genomic DNA, equal to about 30,000 T cell genomes, was loaded into each replicate PCR. Purified libraries were quantified with a Qubit 3.0 fluorometer, sized on a Bioanalyzer 2100, and re-quantified with the KAPA Library Quantification kit. Every immunoSEQ 96-well plate was sequenced on a dedicated single-read 150-cycle Illumina NextSeq 550 flow cell. In the original analysis: The immunoSEQ output contained only junctional sequences without quality scores, so filtering could not match that applied to full-length reads. To assign V/J genes and CDR3, sequences were annotated using PyIR, a Python wrapper for IgBLAST v1.9, with IMGT germline references. Reads were removed for weak V/J assignments (E-value above 1e-6), missing CDR3, stop codons, out-of-frame junctions, or ambiguous translated residues. A V3J clonotype was defined by an identical inferred V gene, J gene, and CDR3 amino acid sequence. Percentage overlap between repertoires was computed as shared unique clonotypes divided by the size of the smaller repertoire. Richness of each repertoire was evaluated using RTK rarefaction, the Chao1 estimator, and Recon v2.1 estimates of unobserved clonotypes. For all TCRbeta clonotypes obtained by the gDNA method from a handful of donors, generation probabilities were computed with OLGA. As stored in TCRdb, this immuneACCESS dataset retains in-frame rearrangements with V and J assigned. A fraction of the clones does not appear; measured against another copy, unresolved V genes explain less than half of the discrepancy, and the remainder lacks a known reason. The V and J calls and clone size were taken over from that table, and D and trimming were inferred from the DNA. The sample contains millions of clones, roughly 93% of them found a single time. The ten largest clonotypes hold 0.39% of the sample.

The CDR3 has 12 amino acids, counting the end cysteine and phenylalanine. Only the CDR3 DNA is retained, 36 bases long and in frame from the first base. V sheds 0 bases and J sheds 4 bases, leaving 2 bases between their ends. The donors were healthy, HIV-negative adults who had no recently reported acute infections or vaccinations. Every donor was a Caucasian adult residing in Nashville, Tennessee, USA. CD4+ T cells were enriched by magnetic negative selection, after which naive cells were positively selected on CD45RA and the negative fraction was taken as the memory subset. Blood was collected by leukapheresis, and PBMCs were isolated by Ficoll-Histopaque density gradient centrifugation and then cryopreserved in liquid nitrogen vapor phase. Purity and quantity of every magnetically sorted T cell population were checked by analytical flow cytometry. Each sorted fraction had its genomic DNA isolated and then quantified by UV absorbance on a Nanodrop 2000c.

The sequence was collected from a man younger than 30 in good health. Some clones in this sample may be carry-over from other donors' samples. Material: naive CD4+ T cells from PBMCs. The meaning of the sample's cell subset or site label: CD45RA+ positively selected. The sequence is built from TRBV23-1 and TRBJ2-3; the D gene lacks a confident call. TRBV23-1 is designated an ORF whose function remains uncertain. CDR3 region: CASSQSADTQYF. The sequenced DNA is TGCGCCAGCAGTCAATCAGCAGATACGCAGTATTTT.